This T cell receptor beta chain was sequenced in a study of blood T cells in healthy people across ages (dated by TCRdb to 2014 to 2015). The study in broad terms: Template switching captured roughly one uniquely barcoded TCR beta cDNA molecule per two T cells in model experiments. Age-related changes in TCR beta repertoire diversity were measured in the study by deep sequencing normalized with unique cDNA molecular identifiers. The donors were split into four age groups: young (average around 15 years), middle-aged (nearly 40), aged (62) and long-lived (over 80). To avoid experimental bias, donors of different ages were distributed randomly across sequencing lanes. Using the same blood draw, the study looked at two additional independent replicas of 1 million unique cDNA reads for two donors, one aged 18 to 29 and the other aged 80 or older.

The germline ends are 10 bases apart after V is trimmed by 3 bases and J by 8 bases. Reading from cysteine to phenylalanine, the CDR3 counts 13 amino acids. Only CDR3 DNA remains: 39 bases, in frame from the first base. The germline V gene provides CDR1 KGHDR and CDR2 SFDVKD. Overall study results and their limits: Observed TCR beta diversity per million T cells fell roughly linearly with age, and a significant reduction was already apparent by age roughly 40. Estimates of total diversity based on one million sequenced T cells were considered lower bounds and underestimates. Compared with the aged group, the long-lived group had more naive CD4+ T cells, fewer expanded clones and increased TCR diversity, suggesting age selection. The CMV infection status of donors was not known, potentially confounding age-related changes in expanded clonotypes. Since profiling was done on bulk unsorted PBMCs, naive and antigen-experienced compartments could not be conclusively compared. A strong correlation was found between observed TCR beta diversity and the percentage of naive T cells measured by flow cytometry.

The library relied on 5' RACE. Data came from an Illumina HiSeq 2500. A second PCR of roughly 7 to 12 cycles was run with a J-beta primer mix and a sample-barcoded 5' primer. A unique molecular identifier was introduced onto each TCR beta cDNA molecule by a template-switch 5' adaptor carrying 12 random nucleotides. Each sample yielded at least 2.5 million CDR3-containing paired-end reads. All of the RNA was converted into first-strand cDNA using the Mint cDNA synthesis kit, with a TRBC-specific oligonucleotide serving as the primer. Following uracil-DNA glycosylase treatment, a first 18-cycle PCR with universal primers M1SS and BC2_uni_R was performed on all cDNA. Processing in the source paper ran as follows. Normalization of each sample was performed by random selection of 1 million high-quality reads, each carrying a distinct molecular identifier. Instead of being binned into consensus sequences, reads that shared molecular identifiers were thrown out. MiTCR, run with a Q25 quality threshold and the strictest error-elimination algorithm, handled CDR3 identification, clonotype clustering and error correction. Lower-bound total TCR beta diversity was estimated with a nonparametric unseen species model using Euler transformation. The public reads were reanalyzed by TCRdb: fastp trimming at Q25, MiXCR alignment, in-frame beta chains only. Identical CDR3 proteins give one entry, which carries the most common genes and DNA. These V and J calls originate from TCRdb's pipeline instead of the authors' own analysis. Counted in this sample were over a million distinct CDR3 sequences; roughly 43% of them appeared once. Just over 4% of the sample goes to the ten largest clones.

About this clonotype: No antigen is known for it. No base-level quality is on record; no much larger clone is a single base apart.

The approximately 39 donors, aged 6 to 90 years, were systemically healthy Caucasian individuals from Russia. Roughly 9.5 milliliters of peripheral blood were drawn from each donor into EDTA-treated Vacutainer tubes. PBMCs were isolated by Ficoll-Paque density-gradient centrifugation, with at least 6.5 million obtained per sample. Total RNA, at least 6 micrograms per sample, was extracted from PBMCs with Trizol reagent. Naive CD45RAhigh/CD27high T cell percentages were measured by flow cytometry on a PBMC aliquot from every donor. This receptor chain uses TRBV24-1 and TRBJ2-1; no D gene can be assigned with confidence. This receptor was taken from a woman younger than 30 in good health. The sequenced sample consisted of blood. The CDR3 sequence is CATSDAGVHEQFF. The DNA sequence follows: TGTGCCACCAGTGATGCAGGAGTCCATGAGCAGTTCTTC.